The text below deals with one TCR beta chain. Its antigen is unknown. Previously published methods and listed TCR primers were used for the bulk TCR libraries. MiXCR, applied by TCRdb to the PCR reads, yields one record per CDR3 protein. The repertoire holds around 480,000 distinct CDR3 sequences, with 20% to 25% as singletons. The data are from a study of molecular identifiers for immune sequencing clone quantification. Study outcomes and limitations: Clones exceeding 20 RNA copies carried over 99% of effector molecules but under 1% of naive-cell molecules.

CD8+CD4-CCR7+CD45RA+ cells were sorted as naive CD8 T cells. Sequenced: naive CD8+ T cells from blood, with Jurkat cell RNA spiked in. Noted subset: FACS-sorted CD8+CD4-CCR7+CD45RA+ naive T cells. This TCR was recovered from a human donor in good health. Some libraries in this study had Jurkat cell RNA spiked in.

This CDR3 is CASSPRDKPSYEQYF. The CDR3 DNA is TGTGCCAGCAGCCCCCGGGACAAACCCTCCTACGAGCAGTACTTC. This chain connects TRBV3-1 to TRBJ2-7; perhaps TRBD1 as D (6 bases). Trimming pared 4 bases from V and 0 bases from J, leaving 13 bases between. The CDR3 spans 15 residues. Germline V gives CDR1 LGHDT, CDR2 YNNKEL (reference sequence).